These T cell receptor beta chains were read from a single sample in a study of control samples from healthy donors and cancer patients. TCRdb's table, derived via immunoSEQ multiplex PCR, lists solely in-frame clones and lacks some. The data hold 95,000 to 110,000 clones, with roughly 91% observed a single time. The sequencing input was PBMCs. These receptors were collected from a man in his sixties with lung cancer. Each CDR3 is given with its conserved first and last residue. The order of the fields is D gene, clone size, J gene, V gene, CDR3 DNA, CDR3 protein. The D gene is left open where the match is weak. Where a row states a size, it is once, few, many or the class of an expanded clone; other rows omit it.

D gene: NA; clone size: NA; J gene: TRBJ1-3; V gene: TRBV6-1; CDR3 DNA: TGTGCCAGCAGTGAAGCCCTCGCGAGACGCTCTGGAAACACCATATATTTT; CDR3 protein: CASSEALARRSGNTIYF
D gene: TRBD1; clone size: NA; J gene: TRBJ2-1; V gene: TRBV10-1; CDR3 DNA: TGCGCCAGCACCGAGGGACAGGGGGCGGATGAGCAGTTCTTC; CDR3 protein: CASTEGQGADEQFF
D gene: NA; clone size: NA; J gene: TRBJ2-1; V gene: TRBV30; CDR3 DNA: TGTGCCTGGAGTGTATACGGATACAATGAGCAGTTCTTC; CDR3 protein: CAWSVYGYNEQFF
D gene: NA; clone size: NA; J gene: TRBJ2-3; V gene: TRBV3-1/TRBV3-2; CDR3 DNA: TGTGCCAGCAGCCAAGATACGGACTTCGGGGGCACAGATACGCAGTATTTT; CDR3 protein: CASSQDTDFGGTDTQYF
D gene: NA; clone size: few; J gene: TRBJ1-2; V gene: TRBV5-5; CDR3 DNA: TGTGCCAGCAGCCCCTTAGGGACATCCGGCTATGGCTACACCTTC; CDR3 protein: CASSPLGTSGYGYTF
D gene: TRBD2; clone size: NA; J gene: TRBJ2-1; V gene: TRBV5-6; CDR3 DNA: TGTGCCAGCAGTTTGACACTAGCGGAGACTTACAATGAGCAGTTCTTC; CDR3 protein: CASSLTLAETYNEQFF
D gene: TRBD1; clone size: NA; J gene: TRBJ1-6; V gene: TRBV7-9; CDR3 DNA: TGTGCCAGCAGCTTAACAGGGGGCTTTTCACCCCTCCACTTT; CDR3 protein: CASSLTGGFSPLHF
D gene: TRBD1; clone size: NA; J gene: TRBJ1-1; V gene: TRBV12-5; CDR3 DNA: TGTGCTAGTGGTCTTTCCGGGACAGGGGGAACTGAAGCTTTCTTT; CDR3 protein: CASGLSGTGGTEAFF
D gene: TRBD2; clone size: NA; J gene: TRBJ2-3; V gene: TRBV7-2; CDR3 DNA: TGTGCCAGCAGCTTACAATCGGGGGGGAGTACAGATACGCAGTATTTT; CDR3 protein: CASSLQSGGSTDTQYF
D gene: NA; clone size: NA; J gene: TRBJ2-5; V gene: TRBV7-2; CDR3 DNA: TGTGCCAGCAGCTTCCGGGGGAGAGAGACCCAGTACTTC; CDR3 protein: CASSFRGRETQYF
D gene: NA; clone size: once; J gene: TRBJ2-5; V gene: TRBV12-3/TRBV12-4; CDR3 DNA: TGTGCCAGCAGCCTGAACAGCCAAGAGACCCAGTACTTC; CDR3 protein: CASSLNSQETQYF
D gene: TRBD1; clone size: NA; J gene: TRBJ1-5; V gene: TRBV30; CDR3 DNA: TGTGCCGTCCGGGACAGGACAAGGGGATGGAATCAGCCCCAGCATTTT; CDR3 protein: CAVRDRTRGWNQPQHF
D gene: TRBD2; clone size: NA; J gene: TRBJ2-5; V gene: TRBV10-2; CDR3 DNA: TGCGCCAGCAGTGAGCCCCCCTCTAGCGGGGGGTTGGAGACCCAGTACTTC; CDR3 protein: CASSEPPSSGGLETQYF
D gene: NA; clone size: few; J gene: TRBJ2-3; V gene: TRBV13; CDR3 DNA: TGTGCCAGCAGCTTGAGAGCCTTGGAAGATACGCAGTATTTT; CDR3 protein: CASSLRALEDTQYF
D gene: TRBD1; clone size: NA; J gene: TRBJ2-2; V gene: TRBV6-4; CDR3 DNA: TGTGCCAGCAGTGACTCAGGGGGCGCAGGCGGGGAGCTGTTTTTT; CDR3 protein: CASSDSGGAGGELFF
D gene: TRBD1; clone size: NA; J gene: TRBJ2-5; V gene: TRBV6-5; CDR3 DNA: TGTGCCAGCAGACCCGGGACAGGGGGCTCCGAGACCCAGTACTTC; CDR3 protein: CASRPGTGGSETQYF
D gene: NA; clone size: NA; J gene: TRBJ1-2; V gene: TRBV6-4; CDR3 DNA: TGTGCCAGCAGCCTTTCAACAGGGTCCGGCTATGGCTACACCTTC; CDR3 protein: CASSLSTGSGYGYTF
D gene: NA; clone size: NA; J gene: TRBJ1-3; V gene: TRBV30; CDR3 DNA: TGTGCCTGGAGGGGAGGAGGCTCCGGAAACACCATATATTTT; CDR3 protein: CAWRGGGSGNTIYF
D gene: NA; clone size: NA; J gene: TRBJ2-1; V gene: TRBV10-3; CDR3 DNA: TGTGCCATCAGTGAGCGCCAGGGGCCTTTGACCTACAATGAGCAGTTCTTC; CDR3 protein: CAISERQGPLTYNEQFF
D gene: TRBD2; clone size: NA; J gene: TRBJ2-3; V gene: TRBV6-1; CDR3 DNA: TGTGCCAGCAGTGAAAGTCGACTAGCGGGGGTCACAGATACGCAGTATTTT; CDR3 protein: CASSESRLAGVTDTQYF
D gene: NA; clone size: NA; J gene: TRBJ2-5; V gene: TRBV18; CDR3 DNA: TGTGCCATCTGGATGGGAGAGACCCAGTACTTC; CDR3 protein: CAIWMGETQYF
D gene: NA; clone size: NA; J gene: TRBJ1-3; V gene: TRBV24-1; CDR3 DNA: TGTGCCACCAGTGACGAGATCTCTGGAAACACCATATATTTT; CDR3 protein: CATSDEISGNTIYF
D gene: NA; clone size: once; J gene: TRBJ1-2; V gene: TRBV29-1; CDR3 DNA: TGCAGCGTTGAGGGACAAGCCTCCCGTGGCTACACCTTC; CDR3 protein: CSVEGQASRGYTF
D gene: TRBD2; clone size: NA; J gene: TRBJ2-3; V gene: TRBV18; CDR3 DNA: TGTGCCAGCTCACCCAGAGCGGGGGGGTACACAGATACGCAGTATTTT; CDR3 protein: CASSPRAGGYTDTQYF
D gene: NA; clone size: NA; J gene: TRBJ1-3; V gene: TRBV11-2; CDR3 DNA: TGTGCCAGCAGCTTGACAGAACCTTACTCTGGAAACACCATATATTTT; CDR3 protein: CASSLTEPYSGNTIYF
D gene: NA; clone size: NA; J gene: TRBJ1-4; V gene: TRBV27; CDR3 DNA: TGTGCCAGCAGTTCACTTACAGGAGGAAGCGCAAAAAATGAAAAACTGTTTTTT; CDR3 protein: CASSSLTGGSAKNEKLFF
D gene: NA; clone size: NA; J gene: TRBJ2-3; V gene: TRBV5-1; CDR3 DNA: TGCGCCAGCAGCGAACTAAGCACAGATACGCAGTATTTT; CDR3 protein: CASSELSTDTQYF
D gene: TRBD1; clone size: NA; J gene: TRBJ2-5; V gene: TRBV6-6; CDR3 DNA: TGTGCCAGCAGTCCATTGGACAGGGGGGGACAAGAGACCCAGTACTTC; CDR3 protein: CASSPLDRGGQETQYF
D gene: NA; clone size: NA; J gene: TRBJ1-2; V gene: TRBV7-9; CDR3 DNA: TGTGCCAGCAGCCCACAAGGAGGGAGAGATTATGGCTACACCTTC; CDR3 protein: CASSPQGGRDYGYTF
D gene: NA; clone size: NA; J gene: TRBJ1-1; V gene: TRBV2; CDR3 DNA: TGTGCCAGCGGACTTGATAATATGAACACTGAAGCTTTCTTT; CDR3 protein: CASGLDNMNTEAFF
D gene: TRBD1; clone size: NA; J gene: TRBJ1-1; V gene: TRBV5-6; CDR3 DNA: TGTGCCAGCCGAATATTTACGACAGGGCCTGAAGCTTTCTTT; CDR3 protein: CASRIFTTGPEAFF
D gene: NA; clone size: NA; J gene: TRBJ1-1; V gene: TRBV5-1; CDR3 DNA: TGCGCCAGCAGCTTTTTGACAGGACCGAACACTGAAGCTTTCTTT; CDR3 protein: CASSFLTGPNTEAFF
D gene: NA; clone size: NA; J gene: TRBJ1-5; V gene: TRBV7-9; CDR3 DNA: TGTGCCAGCAGCTTAGCGTACCAGCCCCAGCATTTT; CDR3 protein: CASSLAYQPQHF
D gene: NA; clone size: NA; J gene: TRBJ2-5; V gene: TRBV30; CDR3 DNA: TGTGCCTGGAGTATGGGAGAGACCCAGTACTTC; CDR3 protein: CAWSMGETQYF
D gene: TRBD2; clone size: NA; J gene: TRBJ2-1; V gene: TRBV5-1; CDR3 DNA: TGCGCCAGCAGCCTCGGTCTGACCGGGACTATCAGTGAGCAGTTCTTC; CDR3 protein: CASSLGLTGTISEQFF